Shown below are 15 T cell receptor beta chains from a single sample sequenced in a study of blood T cell repertoires in COVID-19. The assay was immunoSEQ multiplex PCR, and TCRdb's table has in-frame clones only and misses some. The table shows a few hundred thousand clones, with around 88% occurring only once. The sequenced sample was peripheral blood. These receptor sequences come from a woman in her twenties or thirties who had recovered from COVID-19.

The rearrangement links TRBV29-1 to TRBJ1-1; 8 bases align to TRBD1. Trimming took 7 bases from V and 3 from J; bases not matched to a gene: 13. This CDR3 is 15 amino acids long. Per germline, CDR1 SQVTM and CDR2 ANQGSEA. CDR3 DNA: TGCAGCGCCGGCCGGACAGGGTCCCCTGACACTGAAGCTTTCTTT. Protein: CSAGRTGSPDTEAFF.

V is TRBV5-8 and J is TRBJ1-2; D not resolved. Germline values: CDR1 SGHTS, CDR2 YDEGEE. CDR3 length equals 14 residues. Trimming pared 0 bases from V and 4 bases from J, leaving 10 bases between. The CDR3 DNA is TGTGCCAGCAGCTTGGTTGCCAGATTCTATGGCTACACCTTC. Amino acids: CASSLVARFYGYTF.

This clone was recorded a few times. This chain connects TRBV9 to TRBJ2-7; 11 bases fit TRBD1. The CDR3 extends over 16 amino acids. The V gene's germline CDR1 is SGDLS and CDR2 YYNGEE. Trimming cost V 8 bases and J 2 bases; bases outside gene matches: 12. Here the CDR3 reads CASSLDRDRGTYEQYF. The CDR3 bases are TGTGCCAGTTCCCTTGACCGGGACAGGGGGACCTACGAGCAGTACTTC.

This chain joins TRBV10-2 and TRBJ1-3; TRBD1 might be the D (5 bases). Germline CDR1 WSHSY, CDR2 SAAADI. This CDR3 comprises 14 residues. V dropped 7 bases and J dropped 3 bases, with 13 bases sitting between them. In DNA form, the CDR3 reads TGCGCCAGCACCCCCCAGGGAAGTGGAAACACCATATATTTT. Encoded protein: CASTPQGSGNTIYF.

The rearrangement joins TRBV27 to TRBJ2-1, with D unclear. CDR1 and CDR2 (germline): MNHEY, SMNVEV (reference sequence). The germline V and J ends were trimmed by 2 bases and 2 bases, with 10 bases remaining between them. The CDR3 loop spans 15 amino acids. The CDR3 protein is CASSLTRITYNEQFF. The CDR3, as DNA: TGTGCCAGCAGTTTAACCAGAATTACCTACAATGAGCAGTTCTTC.

Comment on this clone: This specimen includes other DNA sequences encoding the same CDR3. V gene TRBV2 combines with J gene TRBJ1-1; D remains ambiguous. Trimming shortened V by 6 bases and J by 1 base, and 6 bases separated the two germline ends. The length of the CDR3 is 12 residues. Germline lookup yields CDR1 SNHLY and CDR2 FYNNEI. For the CDR3, the DNA is TGTGCCAGCAGGGCAAAGAACACTGAAGCTTTCTTT. Translation: CASRAKNTEAFF. The whole variable domain, filled in from reference TRBV2 and TRBJ1-1, reads EPEVTQTPSHQVTQMGQEVILRCVPISNHLYFYWYRQILGQKVEFLVSFYNNEISEKSEIFDDQFSVERPDGSNFTLKIRSTKLEDSAMYFCASRAKNTEAFFGQGTRLTVV.

The J gene is TRBJ1-1, the V gene TRBV15, with 8 bases fitting TRBD1. The CDR3 runs to 18 residues. In germline, CDR1 is LNHNV, CDR2 YYDKDF (reference sequence). V shed 3 bases, J shed 4 bases, and the junction held 16 bases outside the gene matches. Here the CDR3 DNA reads TGTGCCACCAGCAGGGAGACAGGGGCGCTTGGGGGTATCACTGAAGCTTTCTTT. Its translation is CATSRETGALGGITEAFF.

This clone showed up just once. The chain recombines TRBV12-3 or TRBV12-4 with TRBJ1-2; no reliable D call. Trimming took off 8 bases at V and 5 bases at J, with 15 bases between the two ends. The CDR3 consists of 13 residues. Written as DNA, the CDR3 is TGTGCCAGCTCAACGGGATCCTTGTATGGCTACACCTTC. Translating gives CASSTGSLYGYTF.

This sequence joins TRBV28 and TRBJ2-7, with D uncertain. This CDR3 region has 13 residues. V was trimmed by 3 bases and J by 4 bases, leaving 10 bases between them. In germline, CDR1 is MDHEN, CDR2 SYDVKM. CDR3 in amino acids: CASSFSSVYEQYF. DNA for the CDR3: TGTGCCAGCAGTTTTAGTTCCGTGTACGAGCAGTACTTC.

The DNA of the CDR3 is TGCAGCGTTGCTACCGACCTGAGGGGGTTGGGAGCAGGGGGCATGAACACTGAAGCTTTCTTT. Encoded protein: CSVATDLRGLGAGGMNTEAFF. V and J are TRBV29-1 and TRBJ1-1; TRBD1 agrees at 8 bases. The CDR3 spans 21 residues. The germline V gene encodes CDR1 SQVTM and CDR2 ANQGSEA. With 4 bases clipped from V and 0 bases from J, the junction kept 25 bases outside the gene matches.

The V call is TRBV9, the J call TRBJ1-1; D is perhaps TRBD1 (6 bases). The CDR3 length is 14 residues. Trimming pared 5 bases from V and 3 bases from J, leaving 14 bases between. Germline CDR1 SGDLS, CDR2 YYNGEE. CDR3 region: CASRRGSGHTEAFF. DNA for the CDR3: TGTGCCAGCAGGAGGGGGTCGGGGCACACTGAAGCTTTCTTT.

This chain joins TRBV6-5 and TRBJ1-5; TRBD1 aligns across 7 bases. V shed 6 bases and J 0 bases; nucleotides not matched to a gene: 5. The CDR3 contains 15 residues. Germline CDR1 MNHEY, CDR2 SVGAGI. Here the CDR3 reads CASRVGQYSNQPQHF. The DNA of the CDR3 is TGTGCCAGCAGAGTGGGACAGTATAGCAATCAGCCCCAGCATTTT.

The chain recombines TRBV6-2 or TRBV6-3 with TRBJ1-2; D call uncertain. Germline assignment: CDR1 MNHEY and CDR2 SVGEGT. V was cut by 3 bases and J by 6 bases, with 5 bases left in between. CDR3 length: 11 amino acids. This chain's CDR3 is CASSYRDGYTF. In DNA, the CDR3 is TGTGCCAGCAGTTATCGGGATGGCTACACCTTC.

This clone has just one count. V is TRBV6-5 and J is TRBJ2-3; maybe TRBD2 (6 bases). The length of the CDR3 is 14 residues. Per the germline V gene, CDR1 is MNHEY and CDR2 is SVGAGI. The V and J ends lost 4 bases and 4 bases respectively, with 12 bases between them. The CDR3 sequence: CASSWGRTADTQYF. The CDR3 DNA reads TGTGCCAGCAGTTGGGGGAGGACGGCAGATACGCAGTATTTT.

This chain links TRBV28 with TRBJ2-5; D perhaps matches TRBD2 (5 bases). CDR1 is MDHEN, CDR2 SYDVKM, per germline. V dropped 5 bases and J dropped 1 base, with 5 bases sitting between them. The CDR3 is 12 residues long. The DNA of the CDR3 is TGTGCCAGCAGTCGGGGCCAAGAGACCCAGTACTTC. Translating gives CASSRGQETQYF.